The entry below describes one T cell receptor beta chain. The entry originates in a study of blood T cell repertoires in COVID-19. At the level of the study: PBMCs, B-cell-depleted T cells, or T cells provided the cDNA or gDNA that made up the material.

Clones were read by immunoSEQ multiplex PCR, and TCRdb kept only the in-frame ones, dropping some. The sample consists of roughly 140,000 clones, 65% to 85% of them appearing once. The germline V gene encodes CDR1 SGHTA and CDR2 FQGNSA. V was pared by 0 bases and J by 6 bases, with 14 bases between. CDR3 size: 15 residues. Participant age was roughly 18 to 100 years, and participants resided in around 24 US areas. Participants' reported clinical history set cohort assignment. Exposed participants came across a COVID-19 case within 2 weeks before study entry. Sequences were obtained from PBMCs or T cells enriched from blood (not recorded which). The chain joins TRBV7-2 to TRBJ1-1; a possible D gene is TRBD1 (5 bases). The clonotype originates from a woman aged 50 to 60 who had been exposed to COVID-19. In DNA form, the CDR3 reads TGTGCCAGCAGCTTAGCAGGGGCTTTCGTTCCTGAAGCTTTCTTT. It codes for CASSLAGAFVPEAFF.